A selection of T cell receptor beta chains follows, all from one sample in a study of cytomegalovirus exposure and HLA in healthy donors. Profiled with immunoSEQ multiplex PCR; TCRdb holds only in-frame clones, not every one. The repertoire includes 65,000 to 90,000 clones, roughly 73% of them detected once, and about 16% sits in the top ten. The sequenced sample was PBMCs. The receptors here all came from a middle-aged woman in good health and CMV-seropositive. The CDR3 runs from the conserved cysteine through the conserved F or W. Each record gives: clone size, V gene, J gene, D gene, CDR3 DNA, CDR3 protein. D genes are given only for firm matches. Not all rows give a size; the values are once, few, many and, for expanded clones, a class.

abundance: large; v_gene: TRBV18; j_gene: TRBJ2-7; d_gene: TRBD2; CDR3nt: TGTGCCAGCTCAAAAGGACTAGCGGGGGACGAGCAGTACTTC; CDR3aa: CASSKGLAGDEQYF
abundance: once; v_gene: TRBV6-5; j_gene: TRBJ1-3; d_gene: .; CDR3nt: TGTGCCAGCAGGGGGACACTTCGGGGAAACACCATATATTTT; CDR3aa: CASRGTLRGNTIYF
abundance: .; v_gene: TRBV7-2; j_gene: TRBJ2-3; d_gene: TRBD2; CDR3nt: TGTGCCAGCAGCTTAACTAGCGGGGGCACAGATACGCAGTATTTT; CDR3aa: CASSLTSGGTDTQYF
abundance: .; v_gene: TRBV28; j_gene: TRBJ2-7; d_gene: .; CDR3nt: TGTGCCAGCAGTTTCTACGCCAACAAAGGGGATATGGTCCGGCAGTACTTC; CDR3aa: CASSFYANKGDMVRQYF
abundance: .; v_gene: TRBV10-3; j_gene: TRBJ2-7; d_gene: TRBD1; CDR3nt: TGTGCCATCATGGGGGGACAGGGCTTTTACGAGCAGTACTTC; CDR3aa: CAIMGGQGFYEQYF
abundance: .; v_gene: TRBV5-6; j_gene: TRBJ2-3; d_gene: TRBD1; CDR3nt: TGTGCCAGCAGCGTACTACGGGACAGGGGGCAGATAGATACGCAGTATTTT; CDR3aa: CASSVLRDRGQIDTQYF
abundance: .; v_gene: TRBV11-2; j_gene: TRBJ1-5; d_gene: .; CDR3nt: TGTGCCAGCAGCTTAGCGGGGAGAGGGAGCAATCAGCCCCAGCATTTT; CDR3aa: CASSLAGRGSNQPQHF
abundance: few; v_gene: TRBV5-6; j_gene: TRBJ1-1; d_gene: .; CDR3nt: TGTCGGGTGGAGACTGAAGCTTTCTTT; CDR3aa: CRVETEAFF
abundance: few; v_gene: TRBV5-1; j_gene: TRBJ1-4; d_gene: .; CDR3nt: TGCGCCAGCAGCGGAGGACGGACTAATGAAAAACTGTTTTTT; CDR3aa: CASSGGRTNEKLFF
abundance: .; v_gene: TRBV18; j_gene: TRBJ2-7; d_gene: .; CDR3nt: TGTGCCAGCTCACCGACAGAAAACGAGCAGTACTTC; CDR3aa: CASSPTENEQYF
abundance: .; v_gene: TRBV2; j_gene: TRBJ1-3; d_gene: .; CDR3nt: TGTGCCAGCAGCCCTACTACCCAGGGAAACACCATATATTTT; CDR3aa: CASSPTTQGNTIYF
abundance: .; v_gene: TRBV7-2; j_gene: TRBJ2-3; d_gene: TRBD2; CDR3nt: TGTGCCAGCAGCTTTTGGACTAGCGGGAGGAGTACAGATACGCAGTATTTT; CDR3aa: CASSFWTSGRSTDTQYF
abundance: .; v_gene: TRBV7-2; j_gene: TRBJ1-1; d_gene: TRBD1; CDR3nt: TGTGCCAGCAGCTTAGGTAAACCCCGGACAGGGGAAGCTTTCTTT; CDR3aa: CASSLGKPRTGEAFF
abundance: few; v_gene: TRBV27; j_gene: TRBJ2-1; d_gene: .; CDR3nt: TGTGCCAGCGGGAGTTTAAGCTCCTACAATGAGCAGTTCTTC; CDR3aa: CASGSLSSYNEQFF
abundance: few; v_gene: TRBV6-5; j_gene: TRBJ2-7; d_gene: .; CDR3nt: TGTGCCAGCAAAAGGGGCGGGATGGGTGTCTACGAGCAGTACTTC; CDR3aa: CASKRGGMGVYEQYF
abundance: .; v_gene: TRBV5-1; j_gene: TRBJ2-7; d_gene: TRBD2; CDR3nt: TGCGCCAGCAGCTTTGGGACTAGCGGCGAGCAGTACTTC; CDR3aa: CASSFGTSGEQYF
abundance: .; v_gene: TRBV5-1; j_gene: TRBJ1-2; d_gene: .; CDR3nt: TGCGCCAGCAGCTTGGACAGGCCCCTGATCTATGGCTACACCTTC; CDR3aa: CASSLDRPLIYGYTF
abundance: few; v_gene: TRBV6-4; j_gene: TRBJ2-1; d_gene: TRBD2; CDR3nt: TGTGCCAGCAGTGAAGCGGGGGGCTCCTACAATGAGCAGTTCTTC; CDR3aa: CASSEAGGSYNEQFF
abundance: .; v_gene: TRBV18; j_gene: TRBJ2-5; d_gene: .; CDR3nt: TGTGCCAGCTCACCAAAGCGGGTCGAAGAGACCCAGTACTTC; CDR3aa: CASSPKRVEETQYF
abundance: .; v_gene: TRBV18; j_gene: TRBJ2-6; d_gene: .; CDR3nt: TGTGCCAGCTCACCCTTCGGTAGCTCTGGGGCCAACGTCCTGACTTTC; CDR3aa: CASSPFGSSGANVLTF
abundance: few; v_gene: TRBV30; j_gene: TRBJ1-4; d_gene: .; CDR3nt: TGTGCCTGGAGGTGGGGCACTAATGAAAAACTGTTTTTT; CDR3aa: CAWRWGTNEKLFF
abundance: .; v_gene: TRBV19; j_gene: TRBJ1-5; d_gene: .; CDR3nt: TGTGCCAGTAGTATAGACAGGGGCGGCAATCAGCCCCAGCATTTT; CDR3aa: CASSIDRGGNQPQHF
abundance: .; v_gene: TRBV28; j_gene: TRBJ1-2; d_gene: .; CDR3nt: TGTGCCAGCAGTTTTACAGACTATGGCTACACCTTC; CDR3aa: CASSFTDYGYTF
abundance: .; v_gene: TRBV13; j_gene: TRBJ2-1; d_gene: TRBD2; CDR3nt: TGTGCCAGCAGCCCAAGGACTAGCCCCTACAATGAGCAGTTCTTC; CDR3aa: CASSPRTSPYNEQFF
abundance: once; v_gene: TRBV4-1; j_gene: TRBJ2-3; d_gene: .; CDR3nt: TGCGCCAGCAGCCCCAGGGGAGATACGCAGTATTTT; CDR3aa: CASSPRGDTQYF
abundance: .; v_gene: TRBV9; j_gene: TRBJ1-2; d_gene: .; CDR3nt: TGTGCCAGCAGCGCCCAGGGCCTAGGAAACTATGGCTACACCTTC; CDR3aa: CASSAQGLGNYGYTF
abundance: .; v_gene: TRBV28; j_gene: TRBJ1-1; d_gene: .; CDR3nt: TGTGCCAGCAGTTTAGGGCAGGAAGCTTTCTTT; CDR3aa: CASSLGQEAFF
abundance: .; v_gene: TRBV6-4; j_gene: TRBJ2-3; d_gene: .; CDR3nt: TGTGCCAGCAGTGGGACAGGCACAGATACGCAGTATTTT; CDR3aa: CASSGTGTDTQYF
abundance: .; v_gene: TRBV27; j_gene: TRBJ1-4; d_gene: .; CDR3nt: TGTGCCAGCAGGCTCACAGCCACTAATGAAAAACTGTTTTTT; CDR3aa: CASRLTATNEKLFF
abundance: .; v_gene: TRBV5-4; j_gene: TRBJ1-2; d_gene: TRBD1; CDR3nt: TGTGCCAGCACGGGACAGGGGATTCATGGCTACACCTTC; CDR3aa: CASTGQGIHGYTF
abundance: .; v_gene: TRBV19; j_gene: TRBJ1-1; d_gene: .; CDR3nt: TGTGCCAGTAGTATAGATCGGCGACAATTCACTGAAGCTTTCTTT; CDR3aa: CASSIDRRQFTEAFF
abundance: .; v_gene: TRBV29-1; j_gene: TRBJ2-7; d_gene: .; CDR3nt: TGCAGCGTTGGAGGACAGCCTCCAGGGGAGCAGTACTTC; CDR3aa: CSVGGQPPGEQYF
abundance: .; v_gene: TRBV6-4; j_gene: TRBJ2-1; d_gene: .; CDR3nt: TGTGCCAGCAGTGAGGGTCCCGCTCGTGAGCGATTCTTC; CDR3aa: CASSEGPARERFF
abundance: .; v_gene: TRBV29-1; j_gene: TRBJ1-1; d_gene: .; CDR3nt: TGCAGCGCAACAGGGAACACTGAAGCTTTCTTT; CDR3aa: CSATGNTEAFF
abundance: .; v_gene: TRBV18; j_gene: TRBJ2-7; d_gene: TRBD2; CDR3nt: TGTGCCAGCTCACCTTCGGTGCGGGAGGTTTCGTACGAGCAGTACTTC; CDR3aa: CASSPSVREVSYEQYF
abundance: .; v_gene: TRBV5-6; j_gene: TRBJ2-7; d_gene: TRBD2; CDR3nt: TGTGCCAGCAGCCCCGGGACTAGCGACTACGAGCAGTACTTC; CDR3aa: CASSPGTSDYEQYF